Sequencing of this TCR beta chain was carried out in a study of cytomegalovirus exposure and HLA in healthy donors. On this clone itself: Its target is not known.

Overall study results and limits: The investigators catalogued 150 to 200 TCR beta chains as cytomegalovirus-associated. A later analysis found TCR association rates differed by HLA locus, highest for DRB1 and lowest for HLA-C. The Asian-associated ancestry cluster reportedly had fewer N-insertions than the approximately 630-donor mean in a later analysis. An analysis that was carried out later associated 15,000 to 20,000 TCR beta sequences with HLA alleles at 0.05 false discovery rate.

This PCR relied on a set of 60 Vbeta primers and 13 Jbeta primers. TCRdb's copy holds only in-frame clones and misses some; the assay was immunoSEQ multiplex PCR. The data hold some 160,000 clones, with around 80% observed a single time. The specimen was PBMCs. The TCR sequence derives from a male donor in good health and CMV-seropositive.

The CDR3 here is CASSFSGGTDTQYF. The CDR3 DNA is TGTGCCAGCAGCTTTAGCGGGGGTACAGATACGCAGTATTTT. This sequence joins TRBV7-9 and TRBJ2-3; TRBD2 aligns across 9 bases. The germline CDR1 and CDR2 sequences are SEHNR and FQNEAQ (reference sequence). The junction had 1 base not matched to a gene; V was cut back by 3 bases and J by 3 bases. The CDR3 consists of 14 residues. The variable domain in full, with the rest retrieved from reference TRBV7-9 and TRBJ2-3, is DTGVSQNPRHKITKRGQNVTFRCDPISEHNRLYWYRQTLGQGPEFLTYFQNEAQLEKSRLLSDRFSAERPKGSFSTLEIQRTEQGDSAMYLCASSFSGGTDTQYFGPGTRLTVL.